This paragraph reports one T cell receptor (beta chain). It has no known antigen specificity. Per-base qualities were not stored, and no clone one base away is much larger. The data belong to a study of shared clonotypes between healthy human individuals (TCRdb year 2020). About the investigation overall: The cohort comprised a couple of women and a few men aged 18 to 49 years. Per donor, three plates each were used for CD4 naive and CD4 memory, two for CD8 naive, and one for CD8 memory. Blood TCR repertoires of roughly five healthy adults were deeply sequenced to estimate repertoire size and the extent of clonotype sharing between individuals. To increase sequencing depth and limit assay-specific biases, TCR repertoire library preparation and sequencing were carried out by different laboratories using diverse techniques. Leukapheresis yielded between about 0.94 and 9.5 billion PBMCs per donor.

In the germline V gene, CDR1 corresponds to MDHEN and CDR2 to SYDVKM. Inclusive of the bounding cysteine and phenylalanine, the CDR3 is 12 residues long. Only the CDR3 DNA is retained, 36 bases long and in frame from the first base. The germline V end is reduced by 8 bases and the J end by 6 bases; junction bases left unmatched: 4. What the authors observed across the whole study: The small number of donors limited the genetic and exposure-history diversity represented. When several donors were compared, the shared fraction of clonotypes was roughly 5% for naive CD4, approximately 3.5% for naive CD8, roughly 2.3% for memory CD4, and 0.35% to 0.4% for memory CD8. Compared with non-shared clonotypes, clonotypes shared by all four sorted-subset donors had higher generation probabilities. Naive subsets generally had larger estimated clonotype richness than memory subsets. Pairwise subsampling led to the expectation that sequencing depth would affect the degree of clonotype sharing among donors. Sampling was restricted to blood, and TCR repertoires in tissues likely differ from the TCR repertoires found in blood. Rarefaction of sorted-subset datasets indicated incomplete sequencing despite the large sequencing depth.

Healthy HIV-negative adults with no recently reported acute infections or vaccinations were included as donors. Every donor was a Caucasian adult residing in Nashville, Tennessee, USA. Magnetic negative selection was used to enrich CD4+ T cells, after which naive cells were positively selected on CD45RA and the negative fraction became the memory subset. After blood collection by leukapheresis, PBMCs were isolated using Ficoll-Histopaque density gradient centrifugation and then cryopreserved in the vapor phase of liquid nitrogen. Analytical flow cytometry was used to check the purity and quantity of every magnetically sorted T cell population. Each sorted fraction had its genomic DNA isolated and then quantified by UV absorbance on a Nanodrop 2000c. TCR CDR3 regions were amplified from genomic DNA by multiplex PCR using the deep immunoSEQ assay. Extracted genomic DNA from each cell subset was spread evenly across all wells of several immunoSEQ 96-well plates, with each plate serving as a replicate. Each replicate PCR for sorted subsets received around 200 ng genomic DNA, equal to 28,000 or so T cell genomes. The purified libraries were quantified using a Qubit 3.0 fluorometer, sized with a Bioanalyzer 2100, and then quantified again using the KAPA Library Quantification kit. Each immunoSEQ 96-well plate was sequenced on its own single-read 150-cycle Illumina NextSeq 550 flow cell. The study's processing was this. The immunoSEQ output contained only junctional sequences without quality scores, so filtering could not match that applied to full-length reads. To assign V/J genes and CDR3, sequences were annotated against IMGT germline references using PyIR, a Python wrapper for IgBLAST v1.9. Reads were filtered out if the reads had weak V/J assignments (E-value above 1e-6), no CDR3, stop codons, out-of-frame junctions, or ambiguous translated residues. V3J clonotypes were defined as sequences sharing an identical inferred V gene, J gene, and CDR3 amino acid sequence. Percentage overlap between repertoires was computed as shared unique clonotypes divided by the size of the smaller repertoire. Repertoire richness was assessed with RTK rarefaction, the Chao1 estimator, and Recon v2.1 estimates of unobserved clonotypes. Generation probabilities were computed with OLGA for all TCRbeta clonotypes obtained by the gDNA method from several donors. TCRdb holds this immuneACCESS table with in-frame rearrangements only. Some clones are missing; in checked studies, unresolved V genes explain under half, and the rest has no known cause. D and trimming were read from the DNA, whereas the V and J calls and clone size are those reported in that table. This sample lists some 1.4 million clones; over 95% were detected once. Approximately 1.2% of the sample rests with the top ten.

Here the chain combines TRBV28 and TRBJ2-7; 10 of the junction bases match TRBD2. The sample was naive CD4+ T cells sorted from blood. The sample's cell subset or site label, decoded: CD45RA+ positively selected. The sequence was collected from a man aged 25 to 45 in good health. The CDR3: CASSSSGSEQYF. The sequence in DNA is TGTGCCAGCTCGTCTAGCGGGAGCGAGCAGTACTTC.